This T cell receptor (beta chain) was documented in a study of T-cell reconstitution after alpha-beta-depleted transplantation in children. Points from the study as a whole: From newly produced T cells came most of the T-cell counts and diversity one year after transplant. Surviving thymic progenitors and recipient T cells were the source of high TCRbeta diversity at day 60 in some patients. The origin of alpha-beta T cells about two months after transplant was reportedly several hundred expanded graft clones.

Trimming left V 6 bases short and J 5 bases short, with 22 bases between. Germline-derived CDR1 and CDR2 are SNHLY and FYNNEI. CDR3 length: 16 amino acids. A library of TCRbeta sequences, prepared with unique molecular identifiers, was generated. Each CDR3 protein is one row after TCRdb ran MiXCR on the PCR reads. The sample includes 200,000 or so distinct CDR3 sequences, just under 6.5% of them seen just once. This clonotype appeared once. No antigen is known for it. The chain recombines TRBV2 with TRBJ2-5; the D call may be TRBD1 or TRBD2 (6 bases each). The sample was PBMCs, taken before TCRalphabeta/CD19-depleted stem cell transplant. The clonotype comes from a girl in the first two years of life with combined immunodeficiency, due to receive a stem cell transplant. The CDR3 DNA is TGTGCCAGCAGCGCCTTTGTTGGGGGGCTAATGGAGACCCAGTACTTC. Its translation is CASSAFVGGLMETQYF.